These 29 T cell receptor beta chains were sequenced from one sample in a study of T cell changes during pregnancy in multiple sclerosis. Data came from immunoSEQ multiplex PCR; TCRdb stores just in-frame clones and leaves some out. The sample lists 57,000 or so clones; about 90% were seen once. Sample: peripheral blood, taken in the third trimester of pregnancy. Receptors originate from a female donor in good health, enrolled as a control in a pregnancy study.

The chain links TRBV2 to TRBJ2-5; D might be TRBD2 (5 bases). V shed 2 bases and J shed 0 bases, with 10 bases lying between them. The CDR3 is made up of 15 amino acids. Germline V gene data show CDR1 as SNHLY and CDR2 as FYNNEI. CDR3 residues: CASSEQSSYQETQYF. The CDR3 DNA sequence: TGTGCCAGCAGTGAACAGTCTAGCTACCAAGAGACCCAGTACTTC.

The chain is built from TRBV20-1 and TRBJ1-1, with D unclear. Trimming removed 6 bases at V and 0 bases at J, with 5 bases between. Germline V gene lookup returns CDR1 DFQATT and CDR2 SNEGSKA (reference sequence). The CDR3 is 11 residues long. This CDR3 is CSAEVNTEAFF. The DNA for the CDR3 is TGCAGTGCAGAGGTGAACACTGAAGCTTTCTTT.

This sequence joins TRBV7-9 and TRBJ2-2; 10 nucleotides line up with TRBD1. From germline, CDR1 is SEHNR and CDR2 FQNEAQ (reference sequence). The V and J ends lost 5 bases and 0 bases, in that order; junction bases with no gene match: 6. CDR3 length: 17 amino acids. The CDR3: CASSPWTGGANTGELFF. The CDR3, as DNA: TGTGCCAGCAGCCCCTGGACAGGGGGGGCGAACACCGGGGAGCTGTTTTTT.

This rearrangement joins TRBV30 to TRBJ2-1; 7 nucleotides line up with TRBD2. The CDR3 contains 15 residues. CDR1 GTSNPN and CDR2 SVGIG come from the germline V gene (reference sequence). V lost 2 bases and J lost 3; bases outside the gene matches: 7. The CDR3: CAWSLGAGNYNEQFF. The CDR3 DNA reads as TGTGCCTGGAGTTTGGGAGCGGGGAACTACAATGAGCAGTTCTTC.

In its sample, this clone was seen a few times. V gene TRBV6-4 combines with J gene TRBJ2-2, with D tentatively TRBD1 (5 bases). This CDR3 is 13 amino acids long. From germline, CDR1 is MRHNA and CDR2 SNTAGT. V was pared by 4 bases and J by 3 bases, with 6 bases between. The CDR3 nucleotides are TGTGCCAGCAGTGCCAGGGACACCGGGGAGCTGTTTTTT. Protein product: CASSARDTGELFF.

This clone was found once. This chain uses TRBV4-3 with TRBJ2-1; 9 bases map to TRBD2. Unmatched junction bases numbered 8, after V lost 1 base and J lost 7 bases. Germline lookup yields CDR1 LGHNA and CDR2 YSLEER. This CDR3 comprises 16 residues. The CDR3 here is CASSQGLAGGRNEQFF. CDR3 coding DNA: TGCGCCAGCAGCCAAGGGCTGGCGGGGGGGCGGAATGAGCAGTTCTTC.

V and J are TRBV18 and TRBJ2-3; tentatively, D is TRBD1 (6 bases). Trimming took 2 bases from V and 1 from J, leaving 10 bases between them. CDR1 is KGHSH and CDR2 is LQKENI in the germline V gene. CDR3 length: 15 amino acids. This chain's CDR3 is CASSPGRQGTDTQYF. Written as DNA, the CDR3 is TGTGCCAGCTCACCAGGGAGACAGGGCACAGATACGCAGTATTTT.

The sample holds a few counts of this clone. The chain links TRBV7-9 to TRBJ1-1; no definite D call. This CDR3 contains 14 residues. The V gene's germline CDR1 is SEHNR and CDR2 FQNEAQ (reference sequence). The ends were cut back, 7 bases at V and 1 base at J, with 13 bases in the middle. CDR3: CASNTREANTEAFF. In DNA, the CDR3 is TGTGCCAGCAACACACGGGAGGCGAACACTGAAGCTTTCTTT.

The J gene is TRBJ2-7, the V gene TRBV4-2; 12 nucleotides match TRBD2. Germline trimming cut 0 bases from V and 4 bases from J; bases unmatched to any gene: 4. Germline CDR1 reads LGHNA; CDR2 reads YNFKEQ. CDR3 length: 16 amino acids. CDR3 residues: CASSQEQLAGGYEQYF. In nucleotides, the CDR3 is TGTGCCAGCAGCCAAGAACAACTAGCGGGAGGATACGAGCAGTACTTC.

The rearrangement joins TRBV5-8 to TRBJ1-2, with TRBD1 identical over 7 bases. Germline loops: CDR1 SGHTS, CDR2 YDEGEE. The CDR3 has 13 residues. The V gene end was trimmed by 4 bases and the J gene end by 7 bases; junction bases not matched to a gene: 7. The chain's CDR3 is CASSALRGSGYTF. The CDR3, as DNA: TGTGCCAGCAGCGCGCTCAGGGGGTCTGGCTACACCTTC.

CDR3 nucleotides: TGTGCCAGCAGCCCATCAGCGGGGCCCTACGAGCAGTACTTC. This codes for CASSPSAGPYEQYF. This chain connects TRBV13 to TRBJ2-7, with 7 bases matching TRBD2. This CDR3 has 14 residues. Germline V gives CDR1 PRHDT, CDR2 FYEKMQ (reference sequence). Trimming removed 5 bases from V and 2 bases from J; junction bases left unmatched: 6.

The CDR3 loop reads CASSLTRTSGPSWFF. The CDR3 bases are TGCGCCAGCAGCTTGACTCGCACTAGCGGGCCTTCTTGGTTCTTC. The chain joins TRBV5-1 to TRBJ2-1, with 9 positions matching TRBD2. The CDR3 spans 15 residues. In germline, CDR1 is SGHRS, CDR2 YFSETQ. J gave up 15 bases and V 1 base, and 14 bases lay outside the gene matches.

This clone is a singleton in its sample. This sequence joins TRBV10-3 and TRBJ2-2; 7 bases map to TRBD1. CDR1 and CDR2 from the germline V gene are ENHRY and SYGVKD. The CDR3 spans 15 residues. The junction had 6 bases not matched to a gene; V was cut back by 4 bases and J by 4 bases. Here the CDR3 DNA reads TGTGCCATCAGTGTAAGGGGGCAGACCACCGGGGAGCTGTTTTTT. Its translation is CAISVRGQTTGELFF.

The chain uses TRBV7-7 and TRBJ2-2; D is unresolved. Germline CDR1 and CDR2: SSHAT and FNYEAQ (reference sequence). V was shortened by 2 bases and J by 5 bases, with 9 bases between the two germline ends. The CDR3 runs 14 residues. Written as DNA, the CDR3 is TGTGCCAGCAGCTTATATCAGGCTACCGGGGAGCTGTTTTTT. It codes for CASSLYQATGELFF.

This chain uses TRBV13 with TRBJ2-7, with a tentative D call TRBD1 (6 bases). V was shortened by 4 bases and J by 5 bases, with 12 bases between the two germline ends. This CDR3 spans 13 amino acids. Germline values: CDR1 PRHDT, CDR2 FYEKMQ (reference sequence). CDR3 residues: CASSSGTKDEQYF. For the CDR3, the DNA is TGTGCCAGCAGCTCCGGGACAAAGGACGAGCAGTACTTC.

The rearrangement links TRBV19 to TRBJ1-1; perhaps TRBD1 as D (6 bases). V was shortened by 5 bases and J by 1 base, with 11 bases between the two germline ends. The CDR3 contains 14 residues. The germline V gene has CDR1 LNHDA and CDR2 SQIVND (reference sequence). CDR3 DNA sequence: TGTGCCAGTAGTCCGCTGGACAGGAACACTGAAGCTTTCTTT. Translated, it gives CASSPLDRNTEAFF.

The rearrangement uses TRBV4-3 and TRBJ2-7; TRBD1 matches at 8 bases. The CDR3 has 14 amino acids. CDR1 and CDR2 from the germline V gene are LGHNA and YSLEER. Trimming took 1 base from V and 4 from J; bases not matched to a gene: 3. This CDR3 is CASSQGTGTYEQYF. As DNA, the CDR3 is TGCGCCAGCAGCCAAGGGACAGGGACTTACGAGCAGTACTTC.

The rearrangement links TRBV29-1 to TRBJ1-3; a weak D match, TRBD1 (6 bases). Germline values: CDR1 SQVTM, CDR2 ANQGSEA. The CDR3 totals 12 residues. V was clipped by 3 bases and J by 8 bases, with 11 bases between them. This CDR3 is CSVDPGADTIYF. The CDR3 DNA sequence: TGCAGCGTTGACCCAGGGGCAGACACCATATATTTT. Based on the CDR3 plus reference TRBV29-1 and TRBJ1-3, the full variable domain is SAVISQKPSRDICQRGTSLTIQCQVDSQVTMMFWYRQQPGQSLTLIATANQGSEATYESGFVIDKFPISRPNLTFSTLTVSNMSPEDSSIYLCSVDPGADTIYFGEGSWLTVV.

The CDR3 coding sequence is TGTGCCAGCTCCCGCAGGGGAATCTCCTACGAGCAGTACTTC. This gives the protein CASSRRGISYEQYF. The V gene is TRBV18, the J gene TRBJ2-7, with a weak D call TRBD1 (6 bases). The germline V and J ends were trimmed by 6 bases and 0 bases, with 12 bases remaining between them. Germline CDR1 KGHSH, CDR2 LQKENI. This CDR3 is built from 14 residues.

The V and J genes are TRBV7-9 and TRBJ1-2; 10 positions agree with TRBD1. The CDR3 loop spans 15 amino acids. V shed 6 bases and J 8 bases; nucleotides not matched to a gene: 12. CDR1 is SEHNR and CDR2 is FQNEAQ in the germline V gene (reference sequence). The DNA for the CDR3 is TGTGCCAGCAGTTTAACCGCCGGGACAGGGGAGGGCTACACCTTC. This translates into CASSLTAGTGEGYTF.

The gene calls are TRBV18 and TRBJ1-2, with 9 bases identical to TRBD1. The germline V gene encodes CDR1 KGHSH and CDR2 LQKENI. With V trimmed by 3 bases and J by 4 bases, 12 bases remained unmatched. The CDR3 consists of 17 residues. CDR3 residues: CASSPTPTGGAGYGYTF. CDR3 coding DNA: TGTGCCAGCTCACCGACCCCCACAGGGGGCGCTGGCTATGGCTACACCTTC. Drawing the rest from reference TRBV18 and TRBJ1-2, the complete variable domain is NAGVMQNPRHLVRRRGQEARLRCSPMKGHSHVYWYRQLPEEGLKFMVYLQKENIIDESGMPKERFSAEFPKEGPSILRIQQVVRGDSAAYFCASSPTPTGGAGYGYTFGSGTRLTVV.

CDR3 in DNA: TGTGCCAGCAGTTTAGGGGGGATTGGCACTGAAGCTTTCTTT. Translating it yields CASSLGGIGTEAFF. The chain uses TRBV27 and TRBJ1-1; a possible D gene is TRBD1 (5 bases). The V end was cut by 2 bases, the J end by 4 bases, with 11 bases between. Looked up from germline, CDR1 is MNHEY and CDR2 is SMNVEV (reference sequence). There are 14 residues in the CDR3.

The rearrangement links TRBV11-2 to TRBJ1-2; 7 bases line up with TRBD1. CDR1 SGHAT and CDR2 FQNNGV come from the germline V gene. This CDR3 spans 15 amino acids. V lost 4 bases to trimming and J lost 3 bases; unmatched junction nucleotides: 8. The CDR3 DNA reads as TGTGCCAGCAGCTACCTCAGGGGGGTGGACTATGGCTACACCTTC. Its translation: CASSYLRGVDYGYTF.

The chain combines TRBV30 with TRBJ2-4; 7 positions match TRBD1. Trimming took 1 base from V and 2 from J; bases not matched to a gene: 8. CDR3 size: 16 residues. Germline CDR1 GTSNPN, CDR2 SVGIG (reference sequence). The DNA of the CDR3 is TGTGCCTGGAGTGCTTACAGGGGTAATACCAAAAACATTCAGTACTTC. Protein product: CAWSAYRGNTKNIQYF.

The chain uses TRBV6-5 and TRBJ1-4; D may be TRBD1 (5 bases). The CDR3 consists of 15 residues. Germline CDR1 reads MNHEY; CDR2 reads SVGAGI. Trimming left V 6 bases short and J 3 bases short, with 14 bases between. The DNA of the CDR3 is TGTGCCAGCAGATCTCAGGGCTTGGCTAATGAAAAACTGTTTTTT. It codes for CASRSQGLANEKLFF.

V is TRBV7-2 and J is TRBJ1-1; D ambiguous. Between the trimmed V and J ends, which lost 7 bases and 5 bases, there was a span of 17 bases. Looked up from germline, CDR1 is SGHTA and CDR2 is FQGNSA. This CDR3 contains 14 residues. CDR3 protein: CASTPVLGVTEAFF. The CDR3 DNA is TGTGCCAGCACCCCGGTTCTCGGGGTTACTGAAGCTTTCTTT. The entire variable domain, with the rest obtained from reference TRBV7-2 and TRBJ1-1, is as follows: GAGVSQSPSNKVTEKGKDVELRCDPISGHTALYWYRQSLGQGLEFLIYFQGNSAPDKSGLPSDRFSAERTGGSVSTLTIQRTQQEDSAVYLCASTPVLGVTEAFFGQGTRLTVV.

The chain couples TRBV12-5 to TRBJ2-7, with 8 bases fitting TRBD1. J gave up 6 bases and V 2 bases, and 21 bases lay outside the gene matches. Germline lookup yields CDR1 LGHNT and CDR2 FRNRAP. The CDR3 is 19 amino acids. The CDR3 bases are TGTGCTAGTGGTTTGACAACCTGGACAGGGTCGTGGAATTCGGGCGAGCAGTACTTC. Its translation: CASGLTTWTGSWNSGEQYF.

The rearrangement links TRBV5-6 to TRBJ2-2; tentatively, D is TRBD2 (5 bases). The length of the CDR3 is 14 residues. With 3 bases removed from V and 2 bases from J, the gap between germline ends came to 8 bases. CDR1 is SGHDT, CDR2 YYEEEE, per germline. The DNA of the CDR3 is TGTGCCAGCAGCTCGACTATCAACACCGGGGAGCTGTTTTTT. It encodes CASSSTINTGELFF.

The gene calls are TRBV19 and TRBJ1-1; 10 bases fit TRBD1. Trimming at V came to 5 bases and at J to 1 base, leaving 1 base not matched to a gene. The CDR3 consists of 14 residues. The germline V gene has CDR1 LNHDA and CDR2 SQIVND (reference sequence). The CDR3 loop is CASSRQGANTEAFF. The CDR3 DNA reads as TGTGCCAGTAGTCGACAGGGGGCGAACACTGAAGCTTTCTTT.